Listed below are T cell receptor beta chains from one sample, sequenced in a study of blood T cells in healthy people across ages. TCRdb passed the 5' RACE reads through MiXCR, listing each CDR3 protein once. The repertoire includes about 1.4 million distinct CDR3 sequences, approximately 63% of them detected once, and 5% to 7% sits in the top ten. Sample: blood. These receptor sequences come from a man between 18 and 35 years old in good health. CDR3s include the opening cysteine and the closing phenylalanine or tryptophan. The D gene is left open where the match is weak. Size is omitted from some rows. Given values are once, few, many or a class for expanded clones.

d_gene | j_gene | v_gene | abundance | CDR3aa | CDR3nt
TRBD1 | TRBJ2-7 | TRBV4-3 | few | CASSQEDRGSYEQYF | TGCGCCAGCAGCCAAGAAGACAGGGGATCCTACGAGCAGTACTTC
. | TRBJ2-7 | TRBV7-9 | . | CASSLDRGLHEQYF | TGTGCCAGCAGCTTAGATCGGGGGTTACACGAGCAGTACTTC
. | TRBJ2-7 | TRBV18 | . | CASSPQRSYEQYF | TGTGCCAGCTCACCACAGAGATCCTACGAGCAGTACTTC
. | TRBJ2-1 | TRBV6-5 | . | CASTDISNEQFF | TGTGCCAGTACGGATATCAGCAATGAGCAGTTCTTC
TRBD1 | TRBJ2-7 | TRBV12-3/TRBV12-4 | . | CATTRPGGSSYEQYF | TGTGCCACCACTCGCCCAGGGGGTAGCTCCTACGAGCAGTACTTC
TRBD1 | TRBJ1-2 | TRBV27 | . | CASSLLGQGKRGNYGYTF | TGTGCCAGCAGTTTATTGGGACAGGGGAAAAGGGGTAACTATGGCTACACCTTC
TRBD1 | TRBJ1-2 | TRBV5-6 | . | CASSLDRRQGFKYGYTF | TGTGCCAGCAGCTTGGATCGGCGACAGGGGTTCAAATATGGCTACACCTTC
. | TRBJ1-3 | TRBV4-2 | . | CASSQDGGSGGAGNTIYF | TGTGCCAGCAGCCAAGATGGGGGGTCGGGGGGGGCTGGAAACACCATATATTTT
. | TRBJ2-7 | TRBV10-3 | . | CAISDPSGGQESSYEQYF | TGTGCCATCAGTGACCCTTCCGGCGGGCAGGAGAGCTCCTACGAGCAGTACTTC
. | TRBJ1-2 | TRBV4-1 | . | CASSQEQLRGGYTF | TGCGCCAGCAGCCAAGAACAGTTAAGGGGGGGCTACACCTTC
. | TRBJ1-2 | TRBV5-5 | . | CASSLVVGRAGGYTF | TGTGCCAGCAGCTTGGTGGTTGGCAGGGCGGGTGGCTACACCTTC
. | TRBJ2-7 | TRBV4-2 | . | CASSLGGYEGDEQYF | TGTGCCAGCAGCCTAGGGGGGTATGAGGGAGACGAGCAGTACTTC
TRBD2 | TRBJ2-1 | TRBV20-1 | . | CSARDFLAVGNNEQFF | TGCAGTGCTAGAGATTTCCTAGCGGTTGGGAACAATGAACAGTTCTTC
TRBD1 | TRBJ2-3 | TRBV12-3/TRBV12-4 | . | CASSFGTVGTDMQYF | TGTGCCAGCAGTTTTGGAACAGTGGGGACAGATATGCAGTATTTC
. | TRBJ1-6 | TRBV10-2 | few | CATNLQGKDSPLHF | TGCGCCACAAATTTACAGGGAAAGGATTCACCCCTCCACTTT
TRBD1 | TRBJ2-7 | TRBV28 | . | CASSFTLNSRDSSYEQYF | TGCGCCAGCAGTTTTACCCTCAATTCCCGGGACAGCTCCTACGAGCAGTACTTC
TRBD1 | TRBJ2-6 | TRBV29-1 | . | CSVERQGAPGANVLTF | TGCAGCGTTGAGAGACAGGGGGCGCCTGGGGCCAACGTCCTGACTTTC
TRBD2 | TRBJ2-6 | TRBV14 | . | CASSHRTRASGANVLTF | TGTGCCAGCAGCCATAGGACTAGGGCCTCTGGGGCCAACGTCCTGACTTTC
. | TRBJ2-5 | TRBV27 | . | CASSTLSSQETQYF | TGTGCCAGCAGCACACTCTCATCTCAAGAGACCCAGTACTTC
TRBD2 | TRBJ2-3 | TRBV3-1 | . | CASSRSGGTDTQYF | TGTGCCAGCAGCCGTAGCGGGGGCACAGATACGCAGTATTTT
. | TRBJ1-6 | TRBV28 | few | CASSPSVRQMNSPLHF | TGTGCCAGCAGCCCCTCGGTGAGACAGATGAATTCACCCCTCCACTTT
. | TRBJ1-4 | TRBV20-1 | few | CSARVRQGQKLFF | TGCAGTGCTAGAGTCCGCCAGGGCCAAAAACTGTTTTTT
. | TRBJ2-3 | TRBV4-3 | . | CASSQDLIRVLPTDTQYF | TGCGCCAGCAGCCAAGATCTTATACGGGTCCTCCCCACAGATACGCAGTATTTT
TRBD2 | TRBJ2-7 | TRBV20-1 | . | CSANTLAGVSHEQYF | TGCAGTGCAAACACCCTAGCGGGAGTTTCACACGAGCAGTACTTC
TRBD1 | TRBJ1-2 | TRBV10-3 | few | CAINDRDHGYTF | TGTGCCATCAACGACAGGGACCATGGCTACACCTTC